This is a list of T cell receptor beta chains from one sample in a study of blood T cell repertoires in COVID-19. This table comes from immunoSEQ multiplex PCR, and its TCRdb copy is limited to in-frame clones, with some not included. The sample holds 120,000 or so clones, 88% seen once. The sample taken for sequencing was peripheral blood. The receptors originated from a human donor in a cohort sampled during active COVID-19. CDR3s include the opening cysteine and the closing phenylalanine or tryptophan. A D gene is named only where the DNA matches it firmly. Not all rows give a size; the values are once, few, many and, for expanded clones, a class.

.	TRBV4-1	.	TRBJ1-6	CASSPGLLSSYNSPLHF	TGCGCCAGCAGCCCAGGACTGTTAAGCTCCTATAATTCACCCCTCCACTTT
TRBD1	TRBV9	.	TRBJ2-2	CASRGEGQGAIGELFF	TGTGCCAGCAGGGGCGAGGGACAGGGGGCGATAGGGGAGCTGTTTTTT
TRBD2	TRBV5-1	once	TRBJ2-2	CASRLAGSTGELFF	TGCGCCAGCCGACTAGCGGGGAGCACCGGGGAGCTGTTTTTT
.	TRBV7-9	.	TRBJ1-1	CASSSRDKNTEAFF	TGTGCCAGCAGCTCCCGGGACAAGAACACTGAAGCTTTCTTT
.	TRBV12-2	.	TRBJ2-7	CASRHRDTYEQYF	TGTGCAAGTCGTCACAGGGATACGTACGAGCAGTACTTC
TRBD2	TRBV25-1	.	TRBJ2-1	CASSTLLAGNYNEQFF	TGTGCCAGCAGTACCCTACTAGCGGGGAACTACAATGAGCAGTTCTTC
.	TRBV5-1	.	TRBJ1-4	CASSLGAVANEKLFF	TGCGCCAGCAGCTTGGGAGCGGTGGCTAATGAAAAACTGTTTTTT
TRBD1	TRBV5-1	.	TRBJ2-1	CASSRTGPVDNEQFF	TGCGCCAGCAGCCGGACAGGACCGGTCGACAATGAGCAGTTCTTC
.	TRBV12-3/TRBV12-4	.	TRBJ2-5	CASSAAEQETQYF	TGTGCCAGCAGCGCGGCGGAGCAAGAGACCCAGTACTTC
.	TRBV6-5	.	TRBJ2-7	CASRPVQGRPYEQYF	TGTGCCAGCAGGCCTGTCCAGGGGCGACCGTACGAGCAGTACTTC
TRBD1	TRBV5-5	.	TRBJ1-2	CASSRTRDSLAYGYTF	TGTGCCAGCAGCCGGACCCGGGACAGCCTGGCCTATGGCTACACCTTC
TRBD1	TRBV10-1	.	TRBJ2-1	CASSESTGGYNEQFF	TGCGCCAGCAGTGAGTCGACAGGGGGCTACAATGAGCAGTTCTTC
.	TRBV21-1	.	TRBJ1-5	CASSKSNQWPYSNQPQHF	TGTGCCAGCAGCAAAAGTAACCAATGGCCATATAGCAATCAGCCCCAGCATTTT
TRBD2	TRBV5-1	.	TRBJ2-1	CASSLGAGAVEQFF	TGCGCCAGCAGCCTCGGAGCGGGAGCTGTTGAGCAGTTCTTC
TRBD2	TRBV5-1	.	TRBJ2-1	CASRLAGGPNNEQFF	TGCGCCAGCAGGCTAGCGGGAGGTCCAAACAATGAGCAGTTCTTC
TRBD2	TRBV20-1	.	TRBJ2-1	CSASAGRAYNEQFF	TGCAGTGCTAGTGCGGGGAGGGCCTACAATGAGCAGTTCTTC
TRBD1	TRBV7-9	.	TRBJ1-1	CASTPQGVNTEAFF	TGTGCCAGCACCCCCCAGGGGGTTAACACTGAAGCTTTCTTT
TRBD1	TRBV14	.	TRBJ2-7	CASSHGGTGGDEQYF	TGTGCCAGCAGCCACGGGGGGACAGGGGGGGACGAGCAGTACTTC
.	TRBV4-1	.	TRBJ2-7	CASSQDPGGAYEQYF	TGCGCCAGCAGCCAAGATCCTGGCGGGGCCTACGAGCAGTACTTC
TRBD1	TRBV2	.	TRBJ2-7	CASSTGDRGHYEQYF	TGTGCCAGCAGCACCGGGGACAGGGGGCACTACGAGCAGTACTTC
.	TRBV3-1/TRBV3-2	.	TRBJ2-7	CASSQDGAGTGAYEQYF	TGTGCCAGCAGCCAAGATGGGGCCGGGACGGGGGCCTACGAGCAGTACTTC
.	TRBV18	.	TRBJ1-5	CASSPQPLREQPQHF	TGTGCCAGCTCACCACAGCCGTTAAGGGAGCAGCCCCAGCATTTT
.	TRBV2	few	TRBJ1-1	CASNAGELNTEAFF	TGTGCCAGCAATGCTGGGGAGCTGAACACTGAAGCTTTCTTT
TRBD1	TRBV28	once	TRBJ1-2	CASRNPGTGSPNYGYTF	TGTGCCAGCAGGAATCCCGGGACAGGGAGCCCTAACTATGGCTACACCTTC
TRBD2	TRBV5-1	.	TRBJ2-5	CASSFGLAGPPTQETQYF	TGCGCCAGCAGCTTTGGACTAGCGGGGCCCCCAACCCAAGAGACCCAGTACTTC